This TCR beta chain was documented in a study of post-analysis software for immune sequencing data (dated by TCRdb to between 2014 and 2016). Concerning the study at large: Recorded disease courses included relapsing-remitting, secondary progressive and progressive-relapsing multiple sclerosis, with some patients lacking subtype annotation. The multiple sclerosis patient repertoires were compared with 10 to 12 previously published healthy control repertoires from donors aged about 6 to 26 years. A subset of samples was prepared in parallel using single-end sample barcoding, then pooled and co-amplified after Illumina adapter ligation. What the work shows at the level of the full study, not this receptor alone: Significantly higher frequencies in patients than in controls were found for roughly 5 TRBV segments, including TRBV5-6, TRBV5-1 and TRBV20-1. Multiple sclerosis patients had significantly lower normalized Chao1 diversity than controls, a result that suggests substantial peripheral T-cell clonal expansion. Direct clustering with F measure showed strong co-clustering of samples prepared in the same batch, prompting a batch-effect correction. The control group was slightly older than the multiple sclerosis patient group.

The germline ends are 14 bases apart after V is trimmed by 0 bases and J by 7 bases. CDR1 and CDR2 (SGHRS, YFSETQ) derive from the germline V gene. Its CDR3 holds 15 amino acids, cysteine through phenylalanine. The DNA shown is the 45-base CDR3, in frame from base 1. Library preparation was by PCR. Instrument on record: Illumina HiSeq 2500. To reduce PCR and sequencing biases, unique molecular identifiers were built into the TCR beta cDNA libraries. Roughly 500,000 cDNA molecules were obtained for every 1 to 10 million input T cells, so each molecule roughly corresponded to one T cell. The same protocol used for the earlier healthy control dataset was applied to prepare and sequence the patient libraries. Within a given batch, samples were prepared together, multiplexed and sequenced on the same HiSeq lane. In the source study's methods: Raw barcoded reads were processed with MIGEC, and single-read molecular identifier groups were discarded before consensus assembly and CDR3 extraction. VDJtools was used for post-analysis of the clonotype tables, with diversity normalized by down-sampling every dataset to the smallest sample size. In repertoire overlap clustering, CDR3 amino acid sequences, but not nucleotide sequences, were matched to correct batch-related cross-sample contamination. In-frame beta chains were kept once TCRdb had trimmed the public reads at Q25 with fastp and called clones with MiXCR. When rows share a CDR3 protein, they turn into one entry using the most common DNA and genes. These V and J calls derive from TCRdb rather than the authors' analysis. Across this sample there are 820,000 or so distinct CDR3 sequences, with 53% seen only once. The ten largest make up approximately 4.5% of the sample.

This clonotype was found once. Its antigen specificity is not known. Per-base qualities were not stored, and no clone one base away is much larger. To demonstrate the VDJtools post-analysis software, TCR beta repertoires were profiled from the peripheral blood of about a dozen young patients with multiple sclerosis. The patients with multiple sclerosis were children and adolescents between roughly 6 and 17 years of age. The chain is made from TRBV5-1 and TRBJ2-1, with the D gene not clear enough to name. Specimen: blood. The sequence came from a girl under 18 with multiple sclerosis. At the DNA level, the sequence is TGCGCCAGCAGCTTGGTTCCCGGGCCTCGGAATGAGCAGTTCTTC. It translates to CASSLVPGPRNEQFF. Reference TRBV5-1 and TRBJ2-1 genes cover what lies past the CDR3, so the full variable domain is KAGVTQTPRYLIKTRGQQVTLSCSPISGHRSVSWYQQTPGQGLQFLFEYFSETQRNKGNFPGRFSGRQFSNSRSEMNVSTLELGDSALYLCASSLVPGPRNEQFFGPGTRLTVL.